This T cell receptor beta chain comes out of a study of T cell repertoires in cytomegalovirus infection. Germline CDR1 and CDR2: SGHAT and FQNNGV. The V end was cut by 1 base, the J end by 9 bases, with 4 bases between. The CDR3 is 11 amino acids. Each CDR3 protein gets one entry after TCRdb re-called the reads with MiXCR. The sample consists of approximately 700,000 distinct CDR3 sequences, under 40% of them appearing once. The clonotype originates from a human donor in good health (CMV status not recorded). Some clones in this sample may be carry-over from other donors' samples. The sequenced sample was PBMCs. The chain uses TRBV11-2 and TRBJ2-1; D is unclear. The CDR3 coding sequence is TGTGCCAGCAGCTTAGTATTTGAGCAGTTCTTC. This sequence encodes CASSLVFEQFF.